Below are 22 T cell receptor beta chains sequenced from a single sample in a study of blood T cells in healthy people across ages. For the second PCR, which ran for about 6 to 11 cycles, a sample-barcoded 5' primer and a J-beta primer mix were used. TCRdb reanalysed the 5' RACE reads using MiXCR and keeps one entry per CDR3 protein. The profile covers about 1.8 million distinct CDR3 sequences, with around half appearing a single time and around 2.1% taken by the ten largest. The sequenced material came from blood. Receptors originate from a woman in her 40s in good health.

In its sample, this clonotype was seen a few times. The chain employs TRBV14 and TRBJ2-7; TRBD1 agrees at 10 bases. The germline V gene has CDR1 SGHDN and CDR2 FVKESK. The CDR3 loop spans 17 amino acids. V was clipped by 0 bases and J by 3 bases; unmatched bases: 8. CDR3 sequence: CASSQDRRGQGNYEQYF. CDR3 bases: TGTGCCAGCAGCCAAGATCGTAGGGGACAGGGGAACTACGAGCAGTACTTC.

This chain uses TRBV6-2 or TRBV6-3 with TRBJ1-2; 7 bases fit TRBD1. This CDR3 has 14 amino acids. Looked up from germline, CDR1 is MNHEY and CDR2 is SVGEGT. Trimming took 7 bases from V and 4 from J; bases not matched to a gene: 9. The DNA of the CDR3 is TGTGCCAGCACCGACAGGGCTGGGATCTATGGCTACACCTTC. It translates to CASTDRAGIYGYTF.

The chain uses TRBV6-5 and TRBJ1-4; D remains unclear. V dropped 5 bases and J dropped 8 bases, with 18 bases sitting between them. Germline V gene data show CDR1 as MNHEY and CDR2 as SVGAGI. This CDR3 is 15 amino acids long. The CDR3, as DNA: TGTGCCAGCAGTCCAGCTGTGGGGATTCGAGAAAAACTGTTTTTT. As protein: CASSPAVGIREKLFF.

The V and J genes are TRBV20-1 and TRBJ2-7, with a tentative D call TRBD1 (6 bases). Germline CDR1 DFQATT, CDR2 SNEGSKA (reference sequence). V was pared by 1 base and J by 0 bases, with 10 bases between. The CDR3 contains 14 residues. The CDR3 region is CSARAQGSSYEQYF. The DNA of the CDR3 is TGCAGTGCTAGAGCCCAGGGGAGCTCCTACGAGCAGTACTTC.

This clonotype occurred a few times. V is TRBV18 and J is TRBJ2-1; perhaps TRBD1 as D (5 bases). Germline V CDR1 and CDR2: KGHSH, LQKENI. Trimming pared 3 bases from V and 12 bases from J, leaving 15 bases between. The CDR3 length is 13 residues. The CDR3 DNA follows: TGTGCCAGCTCACCCCGGACACCCAGGGCGCAGTTCTTC. Amino acids: CASSPRTPRAQFF.

V is TRBV29-1 and J is TRBJ2-4, with 11 bases fitting TRBD2. With the DNA end fitting TRBJ2-7 better, the J assignment may be wrong. This CDR3 is built from 15 residues. Germline CDR1 reads SQVTM; CDR2 reads ANQGSEA. The CDR3 DNA reads as TGCAGCGTTGTGGGGCTAGCGGGGGGCACCCACGAGCAGTACTTC. Amino acids: CSVVGLAGGTHEQYF.

The chain has TRBV7-2 and TRBJ1-4, with no clear D. The CDR3 totals 15 residues. The germline V gene encodes CDR1 SGHTA and CDR2 FQGNSA. The V end was cut by 1 base, the J end by 3 bases, with 9 bases between. CDR3 loop: CASSLVRGANEKLFF. CDR3 DNA sequence: TGTGCCAGCAGCTTAGTGCGGGGTGCTAATGAAAAACTGTTTTTT.

There are a few counts of this clonotype. This chain connects TRBV4-3 to TRBJ2-5; D is uncertain. Germline V CDR1 and CDR2: LGHNA, YSLEER. Trimming took 0 bases from V and 5 from J, leaving 13 bases between them. CDR3 length: 15 residues. CDR3 loop: CASSQDLSKAETQYF. The CDR3 bases are TGCGCCAGCAGCCAAGATCTATCAAAGGCGGAGACCCAGTACTTC.

This chain's CDR3 is CASSQKTSSDTQYF. The CDR3 region has the DNA TGTGCCAGCAGCCAAAAAACGTCTTCAGATACGCAGTATTTT. V is TRBV3-1 and J is TRBJ2-3; D not certain. Germline V lookup: CDR1 LGHDT, CDR2 YNNKEL (reference sequence). The CDR3 is 14 residues long. V lost 2 bases and J 4 bases, leaving 10 bases between the germline ends.

The sample holds a few counts of this clonotype. The chain is built from TRBV9 and TRBJ2-1; D is undetermined. CDR3 size: 14 residues. The ends were cut back, 0 bases at V and 7 bases at J, with 11 bases in the middle. Germline CDR1 SGDLS, CDR2 YYNGEE. The DNA of the CDR3 is TGTGCCAGCAGCGTAGGGCAGATAGGGAATGAGCAGTTCTTC. This codes for CASSVGQIGNEQFF.

The J gene is TRBJ2-1, the V gene TRBV2; perhaps TRBD2 as D (6 bases). Germline CDR1 and CDR2: SNHLY and FYNNEI. The V end lost 8 bases, the J end lost 8 bases, and 19 bases lay between the germline ends. The CDR3 has 14 residues. The CDR3 spells CASLLAPVHHEQFF. CDR3 sequence (DNA): TGTGCCAGCCTACTAGCTCCCGTACATCATGAGCAGTTCTTC.

This clonotype was observed a handful of times. The chain combines TRBV5-1 with TRBJ2-3; TRBD2 aligns across 11 bases. Per the germline V gene, CDR1 is SGHRS and CDR2 is YFSETQ. J lost 5 bases, V lost 5 bases, and 4 bases had no gene match. CDR3 length: 14 amino acids. CDR3 bases: TGCGCCAGCAGTCGACTAGCGGGGTTAGATACGCAGTATTTT. It codes for CASSRLAGLDTQYF.

Only a few counts were recorded for this clonotype. This chain links TRBV28 with TRBJ1-2; the D gene is possibly TRBD1 (5 bases). The CDR3 runs 14 residues. Germline CDR1 is MDHEN and CDR2 is SYDVKM. Trimming pared 1 base from V and 4 bases from J, leaving 10 bases between. The CDR3 sequence: CASSLYSDSYGYTF. The CDR3 DNA reads TGTGCCAGCAGTTTATATTCCGACAGCTATGGCTACACCTTC.

The chain combines TRBV27 with TRBJ2-3; unclear D gene. The germline V gene encodes CDR1 MNHEY and CDR2 SMNVEV (reference sequence). The CDR3 loop spans 13 amino acids. Trimming took 5 bases from V and 3 from J, leaving 9 bases between them. CDR3 residues: CASSPWPTDTQYF. CDR3 sequence (DNA): TGTGCCAGCAGTCCCTGGCCTACAGATACGCAGTATTTT.

The genes are TRBV14 and TRBJ2-5; D is unclear. Germline-derived CDR1 and CDR2 are SGHDN and FVKESK. The ends were cut back, 1 base at V and 5 bases at J, with 17 bases in the middle. The CDR3 extends over 16 amino acids. CDR3 protein: CASSQVSGLVVETQYF. CDR3 DNA: TGTGCCAGCAGCCAAGTTTCTGGGCTCGTCGTGGAGACCCAGTACTTC.

In DNA form, the CDR3 reads TGTGCCAGCACCGGGCTTAAAAACATTCAGTACTTC. Protein product: CASTGLKNIQYF. V is TRBV6-2 or TRBV6-3 and J is TRBJ2-4; no clear D. Germline assignment: CDR1 MNHEY and CDR2 SVGEGT. The CDR3 loop spans 12 amino acids. Trimming shortened V by 7 bases and J by 4 bases, and 8 bases separated the two germline ends.

This clonotype turned up a few times. J is TRBJ2-1 and V is TRBV3-1; D not certain. CDR3 length: 15 amino acids. V was shortened by 1 base and J by 0 bases, with 7 bases between the two germline ends. The V gene's germline CDR1 is LGHDT and CDR2 YNNKEL (reference sequence). The CDR3 reads CASSQVLDSYNEQFF. The CDR3 DNA is TGTGCCAGCAGCCAAGTTCTGGACTCCTACAATGAGCAGTTCTTC.

The V gene is TRBV7-2, the J gene TRBJ1-2; 7 positions agree with TRBD1. Germline lookup yields CDR1 SGHTA and CDR2 FQGNSA. The junction had 7 bases not matched to a gene; V was cut back by 2 bases and J by 4 bases. This CDR3 region has 15 residues. The CDR3 DNA reads TGTGCCAGCAGCTTATTGAGGGGGCAAGGCTATGGCTACACCTTC. Protein sequence: CASSLLRGQGYGYTF.

The rearrangement uses TRBV9 and TRBJ1-5; TRBD1 is a possible D gene (6 bases). The V end lost 3 bases, the J end lost 7 bases, and 17 bases lay between the germline ends. Germline loops: CDR1 SGDLS, CDR2 YYNGEE. CDR3 length: 15 residues. CDR3 sequence: CASSADRRGQQPQHF. DNA of the CDR3: TGTGCCAGCAGCGCCGACAGGCGCGGTCAACAGCCCCAGCATTTT.

V is TRBV7-2 and J is TRBJ2-5; 8 positions agree with TRBD2. CDR1 is SGHTA and CDR2 is FQGNSA in the germline V gene. The CDR3 is 18 amino acids. V lost 4 bases, J lost 2 bases, and 15 bases stayed unmatched. CDR3 loop: CASSSAGTRVRGQETQYF. The CDR3 nucleotides read TGTGCCAGCAGCTCCGCCGGGACTAGAGTGAGGGGGCAAGAGACCCAGTACTTC.

This chain connects TRBV6-2 or TRBV6-3 to TRBJ2-4; D might be TRBD1 (5 bases). TRBJ2-7 explains the end of the DNA better; the J call may be wrong. The CDR3 is made up of 13 amino acids. The germline V gene has CDR1 MNHEY and CDR2 SVGEGT. The CDR3 reads CASSYGAAYEQYF. The CDR3, as DNA: TGTGCCAGCAGTTACGGGGCAGCTTACGAGCAGTACTTC.

The CDR3 is CSVEVRVRMNTEAFF. The CDR3 DNA reads TGCAGCGTTGAAGTCAGGGTTCGCATGAACACTGAAGCTTTCTTT. The chain recombines TRBV29-1 with TRBJ1-1; perhaps TRBD1 as D (5 bases). This CDR3 has 15 amino acids. The V end lost 1 base, the J end lost 0 bases, and 12 bases lay between the germline ends. The germline V gene encodes CDR1 SQVTM and CDR2 ANQGSEA.